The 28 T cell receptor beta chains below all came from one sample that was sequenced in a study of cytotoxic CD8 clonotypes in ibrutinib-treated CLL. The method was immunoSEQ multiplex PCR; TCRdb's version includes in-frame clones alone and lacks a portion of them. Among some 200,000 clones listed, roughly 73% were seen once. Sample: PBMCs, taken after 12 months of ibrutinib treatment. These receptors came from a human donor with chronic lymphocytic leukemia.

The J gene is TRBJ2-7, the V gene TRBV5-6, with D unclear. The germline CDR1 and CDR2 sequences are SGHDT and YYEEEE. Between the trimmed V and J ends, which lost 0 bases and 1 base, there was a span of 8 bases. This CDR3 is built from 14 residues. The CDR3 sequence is CASSLVLSSYEQYF. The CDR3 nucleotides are TGTGCCAGCAGCTTGGTGCTGAGTTCCTACGAGCAGTACTTC. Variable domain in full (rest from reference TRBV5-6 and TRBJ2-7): DAGVTQSPTHLIKTRGQQVTLRCSPKSGHDTVSWYQQALGQGPQFIFQYYEEEERQRGNFPDRFSGHQFPNYSSELNVNALLLGDSALYLCASSLVLSSYEQYFGPGTRLTVT.

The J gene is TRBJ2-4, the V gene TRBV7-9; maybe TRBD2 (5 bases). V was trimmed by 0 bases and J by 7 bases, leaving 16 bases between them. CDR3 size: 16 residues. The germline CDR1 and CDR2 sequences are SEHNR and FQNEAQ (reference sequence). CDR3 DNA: TGTGCCAGCAGCTTAGCGGAGGCGCGCGGACTTAACATTCAGTACTTC. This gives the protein CASSLAEARGLNIQYF.

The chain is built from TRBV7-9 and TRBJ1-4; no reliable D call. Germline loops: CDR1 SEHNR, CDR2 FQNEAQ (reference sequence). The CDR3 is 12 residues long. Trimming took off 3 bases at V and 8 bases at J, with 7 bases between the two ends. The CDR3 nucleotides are TGTGCCAGCAGCTTCCTGCTGGAAAAACTGTTTTTT. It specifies CASSFLLEKLFF.

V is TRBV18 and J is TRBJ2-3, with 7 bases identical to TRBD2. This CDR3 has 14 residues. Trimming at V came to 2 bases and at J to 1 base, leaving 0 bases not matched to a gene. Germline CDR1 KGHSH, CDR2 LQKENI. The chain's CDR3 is CASSPTSGTDTQYF. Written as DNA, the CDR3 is TGTGCCAGCTCACCAACTAGCGGCACAGATACGCAGTATTTT.

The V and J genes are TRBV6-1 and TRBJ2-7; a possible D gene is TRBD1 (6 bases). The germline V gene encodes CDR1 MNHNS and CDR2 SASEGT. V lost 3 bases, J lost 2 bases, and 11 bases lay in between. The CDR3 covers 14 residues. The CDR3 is CASSEGTTTYEQYF. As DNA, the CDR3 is TGTGCCAGCAGTGAGGGGACAACTACCTACGAGCAGTACTTC.

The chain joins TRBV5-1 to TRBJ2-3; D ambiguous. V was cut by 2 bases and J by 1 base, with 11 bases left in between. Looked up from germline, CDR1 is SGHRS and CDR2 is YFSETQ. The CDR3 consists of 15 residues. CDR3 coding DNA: TGCGCCAGCAGCTTCTTGGGGTTGGGCACAGATACGCAGTATTTT. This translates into CASSFLGLGTDTQYF.

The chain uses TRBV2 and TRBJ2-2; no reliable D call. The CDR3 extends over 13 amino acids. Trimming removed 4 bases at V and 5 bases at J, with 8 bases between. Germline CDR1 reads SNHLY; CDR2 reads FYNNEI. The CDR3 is CASSVMVTGELFF. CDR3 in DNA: TGTGCCAGCAGTGTGATGGTTACCGGGGAGCTGTTTTTT.

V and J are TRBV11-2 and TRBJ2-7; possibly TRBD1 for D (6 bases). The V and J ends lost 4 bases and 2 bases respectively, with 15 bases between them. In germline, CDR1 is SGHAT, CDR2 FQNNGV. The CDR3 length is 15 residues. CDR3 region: CASSSQEDRPYEQYF. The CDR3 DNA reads TGTGCCAGCAGCTCCCAGGAGGACAGACCCTACGAGCAGTACTTC. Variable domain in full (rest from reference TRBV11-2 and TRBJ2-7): EAGVAQSPRYKIIEKRQSVAFWCNPISGHATLYWYQQILGQGPKLLIQFQNNGVVDDSQLPKDRFSAERLKGVDSTLKIQPAKLEDSAVYLCASSSQEDRPYEQYFGPGTRLTVT.

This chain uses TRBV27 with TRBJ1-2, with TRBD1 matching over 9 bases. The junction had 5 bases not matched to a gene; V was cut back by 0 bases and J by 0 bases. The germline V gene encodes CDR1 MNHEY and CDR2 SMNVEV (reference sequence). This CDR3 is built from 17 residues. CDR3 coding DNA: TGTGCCAGCAGTTTATCTGGACAGGGGCCCCCTAACTATGGCTACACCTTC. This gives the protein CASSLSGQGPPNYGYTF.

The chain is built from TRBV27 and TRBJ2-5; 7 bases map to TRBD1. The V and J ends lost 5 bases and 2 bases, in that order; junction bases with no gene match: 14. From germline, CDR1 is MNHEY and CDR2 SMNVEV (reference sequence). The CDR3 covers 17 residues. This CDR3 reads CASSTQTGRVPQETQYF. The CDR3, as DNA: TGTGCCAGCAGTACCCAGACAGGGCGAGTTCCTCAAGAGACCCAGTACTTC.

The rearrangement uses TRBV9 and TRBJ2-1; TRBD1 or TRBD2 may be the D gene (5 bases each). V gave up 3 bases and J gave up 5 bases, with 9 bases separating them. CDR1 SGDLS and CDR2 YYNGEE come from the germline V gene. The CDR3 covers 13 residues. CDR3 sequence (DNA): TGTGCCAGCAGCGCCTGGGACCACAATGAGCAGTTCTTC. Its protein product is CASSAWDHNEQFF. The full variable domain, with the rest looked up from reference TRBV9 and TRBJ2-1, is DSGVTQTPKHLITATGQRVTLRCSPRSGDLSVYWYQQSLDQGLQFLIQYYNGEERAKGNILERFSAQQFPDLHSELNLSSLELGDSALYFCASSAWDHNEQFFGPGTRLTVL.

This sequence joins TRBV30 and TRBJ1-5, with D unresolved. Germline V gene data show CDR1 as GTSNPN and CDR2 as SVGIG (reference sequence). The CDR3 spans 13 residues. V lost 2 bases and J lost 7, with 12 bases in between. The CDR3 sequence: CAWSTLAGQPQHF. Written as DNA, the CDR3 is TGTGCCTGGAGTACCCTGGCCGGGCAGCCCCAGCATTTT.

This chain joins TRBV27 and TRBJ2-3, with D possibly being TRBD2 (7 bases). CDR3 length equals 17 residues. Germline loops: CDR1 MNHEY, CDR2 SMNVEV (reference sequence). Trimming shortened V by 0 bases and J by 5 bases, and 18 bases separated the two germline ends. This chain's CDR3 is CASSLSDRGRAQDTQYF. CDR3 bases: TGTGCCAGCAGTTTATCGGATAGGGGGAGGGCCCAAGATACGCAGTATTTT.

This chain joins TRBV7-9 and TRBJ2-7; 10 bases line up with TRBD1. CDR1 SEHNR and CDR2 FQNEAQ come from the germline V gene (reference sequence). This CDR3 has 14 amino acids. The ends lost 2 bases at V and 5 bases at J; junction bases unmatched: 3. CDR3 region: CASSLMGTGDEQYF. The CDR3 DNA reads TGTGCCAGCAGCTTAATGGGGACAGGGGACGAGCAGTACTTC.

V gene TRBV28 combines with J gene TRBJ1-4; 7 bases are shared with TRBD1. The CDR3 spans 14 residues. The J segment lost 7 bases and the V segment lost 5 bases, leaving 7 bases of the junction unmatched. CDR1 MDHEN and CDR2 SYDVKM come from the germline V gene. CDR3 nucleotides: TGTGCCAGCAGTCCAGACAGGGATGGTGAAAAACTGTTTTTT. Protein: CASSPDRDGEKLFF. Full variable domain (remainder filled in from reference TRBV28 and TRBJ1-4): DVKVTQSSRYLVKRTGEKVFLECVQDMDHENMFWYRQDPGLGLRLIYFSYDVKMKEKGDIPEGYSVSREKKERFSLILESASTNQTSMYLCASSPDRDGEKLFFGSGTQLSVL.

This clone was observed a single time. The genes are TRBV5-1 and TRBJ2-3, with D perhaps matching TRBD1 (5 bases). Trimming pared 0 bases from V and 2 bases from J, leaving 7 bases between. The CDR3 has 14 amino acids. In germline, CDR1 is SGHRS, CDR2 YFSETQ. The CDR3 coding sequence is TGCGCCAGCAGCTTGGCAGGGCCCACAGATACGCAGTATTTT. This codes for CASSLAGPTDTQYF.

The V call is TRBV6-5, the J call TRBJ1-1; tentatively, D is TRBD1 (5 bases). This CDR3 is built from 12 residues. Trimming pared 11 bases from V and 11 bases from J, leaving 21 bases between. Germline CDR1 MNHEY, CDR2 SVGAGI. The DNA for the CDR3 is TGTGCCGCCTTTGGGGCCCAATATAATGCTTTCTTT. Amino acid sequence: CAAFGAQYNAFF.

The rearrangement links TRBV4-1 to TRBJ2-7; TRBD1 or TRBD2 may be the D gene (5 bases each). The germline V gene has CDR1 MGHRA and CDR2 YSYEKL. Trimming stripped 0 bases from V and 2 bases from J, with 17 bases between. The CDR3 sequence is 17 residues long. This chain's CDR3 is CASSQDFGTSPPYEQYF. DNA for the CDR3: TGCGCCAGCAGCCAAGATTTTGGGACGTCTCCTCCCTACGAGCAGTACTTC.

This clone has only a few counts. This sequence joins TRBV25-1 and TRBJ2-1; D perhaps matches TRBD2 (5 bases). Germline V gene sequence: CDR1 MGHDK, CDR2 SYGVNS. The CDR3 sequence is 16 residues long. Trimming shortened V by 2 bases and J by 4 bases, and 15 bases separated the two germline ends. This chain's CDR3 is CASSETGPDLYNEQFF. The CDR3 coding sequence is TGTGCCAGCAGTGAAACCGGGCCGGACTTATACAATGAGCAGTTCTTC.

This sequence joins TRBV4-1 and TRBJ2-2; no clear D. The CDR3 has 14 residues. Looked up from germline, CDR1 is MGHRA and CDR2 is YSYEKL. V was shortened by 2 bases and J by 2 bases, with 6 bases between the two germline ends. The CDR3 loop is CASSQSENTGELFF. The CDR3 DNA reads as TGCGCCAGCAGCCAATCAGAAAACACCGGGGAGCTGTTTTTT.

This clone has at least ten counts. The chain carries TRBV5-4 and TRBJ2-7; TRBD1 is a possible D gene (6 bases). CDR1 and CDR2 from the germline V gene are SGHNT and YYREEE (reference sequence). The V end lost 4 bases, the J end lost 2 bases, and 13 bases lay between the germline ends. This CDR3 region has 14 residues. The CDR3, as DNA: TGTGCCAGCAGCCTGGACAGTGCGGCCTACGAGCAGTACTTC. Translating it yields CASSLDSAAYEQYF.

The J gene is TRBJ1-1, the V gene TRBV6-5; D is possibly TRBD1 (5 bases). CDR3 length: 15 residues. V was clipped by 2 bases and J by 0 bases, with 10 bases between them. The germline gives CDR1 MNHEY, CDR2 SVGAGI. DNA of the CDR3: TGTGCCAGCAGTTACGGGGGTTCCATGAACACTGAAGCTTTCTTT. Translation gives CASSYGGSMNTEAFF.

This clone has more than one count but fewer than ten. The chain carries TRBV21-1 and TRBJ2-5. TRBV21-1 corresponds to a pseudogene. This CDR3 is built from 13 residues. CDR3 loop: CASYRDGQETQYF. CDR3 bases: TGTGCCAGCTACCGGGACGGCCAAGAGACCCAGTACTTC.

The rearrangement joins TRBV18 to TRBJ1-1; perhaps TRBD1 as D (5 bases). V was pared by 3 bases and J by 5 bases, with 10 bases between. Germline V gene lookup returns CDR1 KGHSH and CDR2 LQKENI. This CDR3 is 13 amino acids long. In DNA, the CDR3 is TGTGCCAGCTCACCTATGGGGGAAACTGAAGCTTTCTTT. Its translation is CASSPMGETEAFF.

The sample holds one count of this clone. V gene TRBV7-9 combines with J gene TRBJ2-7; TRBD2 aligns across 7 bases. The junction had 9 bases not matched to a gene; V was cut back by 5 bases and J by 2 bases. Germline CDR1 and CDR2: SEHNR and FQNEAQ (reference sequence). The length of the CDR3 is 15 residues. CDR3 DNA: TGTGCCAGCAGCCACCCCCTAGCGGAGCCCTACGAGCAGTACTTC. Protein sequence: CASSHPLAEPYEQYF.

Written as DNA, the CDR3 is TGTGCCAGCAGTCCCGGGATCCGGTCACAGGGGAATGAATGGGGGCCGGCTTTCTTT. Translating it yields CASSPGIRSQGNEWGPAFF. This chain uses TRBV28 with TRBJ1-1; TRBD1 aligns across 7 bases. V shed 5 bases and J 11 bases; nucleotides not matched to a gene: 29. The germline CDR1 and CDR2 sequences are MDHEN and SYDVKM. The CDR3 is made up of 19 amino acids. The full variable domain, in which reference TRBV28 and TRBJ1-1 provide the parts outside the CDR3, is DVKVTQSSRYLVKRTGEKVFLECVQDMDHENMFWYRQDPGLGLRLIYFSYDVKMKEKGDIPEGYSVSREKKERFSLILESASTNQTSMYLCASSPGIRSQGNEWGPAFFGQGTRLTVV.

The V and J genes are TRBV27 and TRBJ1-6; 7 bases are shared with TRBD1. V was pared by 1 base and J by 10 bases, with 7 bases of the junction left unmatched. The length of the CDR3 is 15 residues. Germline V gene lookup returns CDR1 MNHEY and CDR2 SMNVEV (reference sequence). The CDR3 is CASSLYGGGISPLHF. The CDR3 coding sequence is TGTGCCAGCAGTTTATACGGAGGGGGCATATCACCCCTCCACTTT.

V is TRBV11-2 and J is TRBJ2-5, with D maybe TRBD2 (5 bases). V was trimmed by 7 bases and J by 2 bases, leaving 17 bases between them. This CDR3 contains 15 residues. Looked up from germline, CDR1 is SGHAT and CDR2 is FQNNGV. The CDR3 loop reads CASIQSGSWQETQYF. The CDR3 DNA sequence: TGTGCCAGCATCCAGAGCGGTTCTTGGCAAGAGACCCAGTACTTC.